This record covers a single T cell receptor (beta chain). There is no known antigen for this receptor. The record has no base qualities; no much larger clone is one base away. The entry originates in a study of T-cell reconstitution after alpha-beta-depleted transplantation in children (dated by TCRdb to about 2016). For context, the study as a whole: T-cell immune reconstitution after TCRalphabeta/CD19-depleted allogeneic hematopoietic cell transplantation in children was quantitatively tracked in the study by means of TCR repertoire profiling.

Library construction relied on PCR. The listed sequencing device is Illumina HiSeq 2500. TCR libraries were prepared with molecular barcoding, using unique molecular identifiers to normalize TCRbeta repertoire quantification. Using fastp trimming at Q25 and MiXCR clonotype assembly, TCRdb reanalyzed the public sequencing data and kept in-frame beta chains. CDR3 protein duplicates are merged, each entry listing the most common genes and DNA. The sample table records 300,000 to 400,000 distinct CDR3 sequences; about an eighth of these occur just once. Together, the top ten hold about 4.5% of the sample. V was cut back by 1 base and J by 2 bases, leaving a gap of 20 bases between them. As encoded in the germline V gene, CDR1 is MNHEY while CDR2 is SVGAGI. Reading from cysteine to phenylalanine, the CDR3 counts 18 amino acids. Only the CDR3 portion is preserved as DNA: 54 bases, with reading frame beginning at the first base.

The sample here was PBMCs, taken from the stem cell graft. Rearrangement joined TRBV6-5 to TRBJ1-1; no D gene call is confident. The TCR originated in a human donor who donated a stem cell graft to a child with Fanconi anemia. The DNA sequence is TGTGCCAGCAGTTACTATAATCCCTTCAGGACGGCAAACACTGAAGCTTTCTTT. This encodes CASSYYNPFRTANTEAFF.